This T cell receptor (beta chain) was recorded in a study of T cell repertoires in cytomegalovirus infection. Study details: Public TCR beta signatures indicated both CMV infection and matching HLA type. Overall study findings and caveats: CMV carriers with the relevant HLA were identified by cumulative public TCR beta family frequency. Across the ex vivo response, the dominant clonotypes were HLA-C-restricted CMV-specific TCR beta clonotypes.

TCRdb passed the reads through MiXCR, listing each CDR3 protein once. The profile covers roughly 250,000 distinct CDR3 sequences, with 20% to 25% appearing a single time and 15% to 20% taken by the ten largest. This clonotype was recorded only once. Its specificity is unknown. Trimming left V 3 bases short and J 3 bases short, with 6 bases between. This CDR3 has 12 residues. Germline CDR1 SGDLS, CDR2 YYNGEE. The clonotype was recovered from a human donor in good health (CMV status not recorded). Some clones in this sample may be carry-over from other donors' samples. This chain links TRBV9 with TRBJ1-1; D gene unclear. The sequenced sample was CD8+ T cells from PBMCs. CDR3 residues: CASSAEDTEAFF. The CDR3 DNA follows: TGTGCCAGCAGCGCCGAGGACACTGAAGCTTTCTTT.